These 6 T cell receptor beta chains share one sample of origin, sequenced in a study of blood T cell repertoires in COVID-19. The method was immunoSEQ multiplex PCR; TCRdb's version includes in-frame clones alone and lacks a portion of them. The sample holds more than 45,000 clones, about 89% seen once. Sequencing was performed on peripheral blood. Every receptor here comes from a human donor in a cohort sampled during active COVID-19.

The J gene is TRBJ2-1, the V gene TRBV7-8; perhaps TRBD2 as D (5 bases). Between the trimmed V and J ends, which lost 0 bases and 6 bases, there was a span of 12 bases. Germline V gene sequence: CDR1 SGHVS, CDR2 FQNEAQ. CDR3 length: 15 residues. CDR3 region: CASSLARTPFNEQFF. The CDR3 nucleotides read TGTGCCAGCAGCTTAGCGAGGACTCCCTTCAATGAGCAGTTCTTC.

The chain uses TRBV11-2 and TRBJ1-2; 7 bases line up with TRBD1. CDR3 size: 14 residues. V gave up 5 bases and J gave up 4 bases; unmatched junction bases: 7. Germline V gene data show CDR1 as SGHAT and CDR2 as FQNNGV. The CDR3 DNA sequence: TGTGCCAGCAGCACCCAGGACAGGATCTATGGCTACACCTTC. Amino acids: CASSTQDRIYGYTF.

This clone appeared once. V is TRBV7-2 and J is TRBJ2-7; TRBD2 matches 12 bases. The CDR3 loop spans 14 amino acids. The V gene's germline CDR1 is SGHTA and CDR2 FQGNSA. Germline trimming cut 2 bases from V and 5 bases from J; bases unmatched to any gene: 1. CDR3 DNA sequence: TGTGCCAGCAGCTTACTAGCGGGGGGGGACGAGCAGTACTTC. Translating it yields CASSLLAGGDEQYF. The full variable domain, in which reference TRBV7-2 and TRBJ2-7 provide the parts outside the CDR3, is GAGVSQSPSNKVTEKGKDVELRCDPISGHTALYWYRQSLGQGLEFLIYFQGNSAPDKSGLPSDRFSAERTGGSVSTLTIQRTQQEDSAVYLCASSLLAGGDEQYFGPGTRLTVT.

V is TRBV7-9 and J is TRBJ2-7; no clear D gene. The CDR3 contains 12 residues. Between the trimmed V and J ends, which lost 1 base and 10 bases, there was a span of 11 bases. CDR1 is SEHNR and CDR2 is FQNEAQ in the germline V gene (reference sequence). In nucleotides, the CDR3 is TGTGCCAGCAGCTTAGAGACTTTTGGCCAGTACGTC. It is translated as CASSLETFGQYV.

The gene calls are TRBV2 and TRBJ2-1; TRBD1 agrees at 7 bases. V lost 5 bases to trimming and J lost 10 bases; unmatched junction nucleotides: 8. This CDR3 has 13 residues. Germline V gene data show CDR1 as SNHLY and CDR2 as FYNNEI. CDR3 in amino acids: CASSQGQLREQFF. CDR3 DNA: TGTGCCAGCAGTCAGGGACAGCTCAGGGAGCAGTTCTTC.

This clone has more than one count but fewer than ten. This chain joins TRBV12-3 or TRBV12-4 and TRBJ1-1; D ambiguous. V dropped 6 bases and J dropped 5 bases, with 10 bases sitting between them. This CDR3 region has 12 residues. The CDR3 coding sequence is TGTGCCAGCAGCTTGCGGAGGACTGAAGCTTTCTTT. Translated, it gives CASSLRRTEAFF.